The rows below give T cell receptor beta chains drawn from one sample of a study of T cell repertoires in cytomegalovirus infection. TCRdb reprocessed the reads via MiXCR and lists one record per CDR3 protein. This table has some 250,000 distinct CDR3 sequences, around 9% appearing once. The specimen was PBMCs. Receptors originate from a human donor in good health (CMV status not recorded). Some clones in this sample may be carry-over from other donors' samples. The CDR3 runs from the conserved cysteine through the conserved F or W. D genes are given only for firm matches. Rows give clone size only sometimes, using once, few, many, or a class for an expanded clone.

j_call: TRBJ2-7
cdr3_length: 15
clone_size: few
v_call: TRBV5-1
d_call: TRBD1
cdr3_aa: CASSSGTGGAYEQYF
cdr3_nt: TGCGCCAGCAGCTCCGGGACAGGGGGCGCGTACGAGCAGTACTTC

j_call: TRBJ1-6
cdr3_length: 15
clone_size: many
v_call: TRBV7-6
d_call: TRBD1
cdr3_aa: CASSFQQGANSPLHF
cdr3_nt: TGTGCCAGCAGCTTTCAACAGGGGGCAAATTCACCCCTCCACTTT

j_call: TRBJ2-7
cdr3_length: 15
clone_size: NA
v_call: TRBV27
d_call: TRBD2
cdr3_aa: CASSKVVAGGGEQYF
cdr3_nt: TGTGCCAGCAGTAAAGTCGTAGCGGGAGGGGGAGAGCAGTACTTC

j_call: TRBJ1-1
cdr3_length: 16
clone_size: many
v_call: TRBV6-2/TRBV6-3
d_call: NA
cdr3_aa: CASSYSIARPNTEAFF
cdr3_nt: TGTGCCAGCAGTTACTCGATTGCCCGGCCGAACACTGAAGCTTTCTTT

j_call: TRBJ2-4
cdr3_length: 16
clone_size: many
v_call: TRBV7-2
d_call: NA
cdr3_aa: CASSLEGGLAKNIQYF
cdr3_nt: TGTGCCAGCAGCTTAGAAGGGGGGCTCGCCAAAAACATTCAGTACTTC

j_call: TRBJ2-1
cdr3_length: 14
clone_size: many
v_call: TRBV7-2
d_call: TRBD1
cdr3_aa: CASSLDAGGDEQFF
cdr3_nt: TGTGCCAGCAGCTTAGATGCAGGGGGCGATGAGCAGTTCTTC

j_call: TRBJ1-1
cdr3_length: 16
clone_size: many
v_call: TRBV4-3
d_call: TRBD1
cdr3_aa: CASSQEEGTGGIEAFF
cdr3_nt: TGCGCCAGCAGCCAAGAAGAGGGAACAGGGGGTATTGAAGCTTTCTTT

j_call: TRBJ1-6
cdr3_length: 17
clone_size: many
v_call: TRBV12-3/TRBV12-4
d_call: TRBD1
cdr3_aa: CASSLRQGARLDSPLHF
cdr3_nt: TGTGCCAGCAGTTTACGTCAGGGGGCCCGTCTGGATTCACCCCTCCACTTT

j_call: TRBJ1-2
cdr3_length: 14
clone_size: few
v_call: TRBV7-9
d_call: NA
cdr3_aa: CASSQLQGSYGYTF
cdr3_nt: TGTGCCAGCAGCCAACTACAGGGTTCCTATGGCTACACCTTC

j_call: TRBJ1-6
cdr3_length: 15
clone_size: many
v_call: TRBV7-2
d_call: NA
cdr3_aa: CASSLDIGNNSPLHF
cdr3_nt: TGTGCCAGCAGCTTAGATATAGGGAACAATTCACCCCTCCACTTT

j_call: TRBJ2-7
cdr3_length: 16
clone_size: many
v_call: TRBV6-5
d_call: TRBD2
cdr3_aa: CASSYRGTSELYEQYF
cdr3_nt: TGTGCCAGCAGTTATAGGGGGACTAGCGAGCTCTACGAGCAGTACTTC

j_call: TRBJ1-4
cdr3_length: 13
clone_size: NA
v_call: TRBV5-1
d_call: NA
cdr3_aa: CASRRATNEKLFF
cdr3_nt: TGCGCCAGCCGGCGAGCAACTAATGAAAAACTGTTTTTT

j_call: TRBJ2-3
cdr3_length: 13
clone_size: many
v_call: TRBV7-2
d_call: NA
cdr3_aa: CASSPSSRDTQYF
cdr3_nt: TGTGCCAGCAGCCCCAGCTCCCGAGATACGCAGTATTTT

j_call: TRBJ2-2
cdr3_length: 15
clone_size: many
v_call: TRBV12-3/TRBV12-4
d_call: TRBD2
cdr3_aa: CASRQSGTNTGELFF
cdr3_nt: TGTGCCAGCCGACAAAGCGGGACGAACACCGGGGAGCTGTTTTTT

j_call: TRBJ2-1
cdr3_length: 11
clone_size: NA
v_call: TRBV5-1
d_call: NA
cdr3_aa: CASSWNNEQFF
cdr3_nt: TGCGCCAGCAGCTGGAACAATGAGCAGTTCTTC

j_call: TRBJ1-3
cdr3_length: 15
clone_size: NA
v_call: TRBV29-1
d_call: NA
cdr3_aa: CSVRMNRGSGNTIYF
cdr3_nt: TGCAGCGTGCGAATGAACCGGGGCTCTGGAAACACCATATATTTT

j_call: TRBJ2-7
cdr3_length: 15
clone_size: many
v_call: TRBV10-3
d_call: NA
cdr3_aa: CAISEWETRPYEQYF
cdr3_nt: TGTGCCATCAGTGAGTGGGAGACCCGGCCCTACGAGCAGTACTTC

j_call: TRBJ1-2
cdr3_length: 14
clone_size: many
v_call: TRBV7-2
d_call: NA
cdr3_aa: CASSPQYGGYGYTF
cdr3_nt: TGTGCCAGCAGCCCCCAGTACGGGGGGTATGGCTACACCTTC

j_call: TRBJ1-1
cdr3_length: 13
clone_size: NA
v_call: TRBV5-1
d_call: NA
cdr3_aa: CASSLSVRTEAFF
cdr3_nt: TGCGCCAGCAGCTTGTCGGTGAGAACTGAAGCTTTCTTT

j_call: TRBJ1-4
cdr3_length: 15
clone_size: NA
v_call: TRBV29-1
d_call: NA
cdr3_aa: CSVEDPFGGVEKLFF
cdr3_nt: TGCAGCGTTGAAGATCCGTTTGGGGGGGTGGAAAAACTGTTTTTT

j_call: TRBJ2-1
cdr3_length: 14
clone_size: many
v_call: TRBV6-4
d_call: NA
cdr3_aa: CASSVSGNHNEQFF
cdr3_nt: TGTGCCAGCAGTGTAAGCGGAAACCACAATGAGCAGTTCTTC

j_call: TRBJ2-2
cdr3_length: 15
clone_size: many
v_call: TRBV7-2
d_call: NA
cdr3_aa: CASSFRQVNTGELFF
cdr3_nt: TGTGCCAGCAGCTTTCGGCAGGTTAACACCGGGGAGCTGTTTTTT

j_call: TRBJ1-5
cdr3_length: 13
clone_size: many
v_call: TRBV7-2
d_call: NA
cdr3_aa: CASSLGETQPQHF
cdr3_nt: TGTGCCAGCAGCTTAGGTGAAACGCAGCCCCAGCATTTT

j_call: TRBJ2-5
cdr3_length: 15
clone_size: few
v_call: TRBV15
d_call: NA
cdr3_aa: CATSRDGGKGETQYF
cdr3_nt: TGTGCCACCAGCAGAGATGGAGGAAAAGGAGAGACCCAGTACTTC

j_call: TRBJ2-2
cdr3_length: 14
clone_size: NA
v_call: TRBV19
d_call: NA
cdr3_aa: CASSGIVNTGELFF
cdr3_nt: TGTGCCAGTAGTGGCATAGTGAACACCGGGGAGCTGTTTTTT

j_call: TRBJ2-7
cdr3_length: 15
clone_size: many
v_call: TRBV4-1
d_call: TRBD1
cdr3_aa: CASSQERDRVVEQYF
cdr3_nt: TGCGCCAGCAGCCAAGAGAGGGACAGGGTGGTCGAGCAGTACTTC

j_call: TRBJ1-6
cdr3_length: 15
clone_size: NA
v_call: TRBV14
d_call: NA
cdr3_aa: CASSQQGSANSPLHF
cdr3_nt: TGTGCCAGCAGCCAGCAGGGGAGCGCTAATTCACCCCTCCACTTT

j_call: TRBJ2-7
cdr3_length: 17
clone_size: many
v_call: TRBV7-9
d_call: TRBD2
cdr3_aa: CASSPYSGGRAEDEQYF
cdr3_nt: TGTGCCAGCAGCCCTTATTCGGGCGGGAGGGCCGAAGACGAGCAGTACTTC

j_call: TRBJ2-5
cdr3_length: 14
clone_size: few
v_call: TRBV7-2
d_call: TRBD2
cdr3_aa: CASSLSGRRETQYF
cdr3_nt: TGTGCCAGCAGCTTGAGCGGGAGGCGGGAGACCCAGTACTTC

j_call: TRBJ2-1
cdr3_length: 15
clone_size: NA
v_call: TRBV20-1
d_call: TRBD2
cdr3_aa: CSARRGLAGYNEQFF
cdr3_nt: TGCAGTGCTAGAAGAGGACTAGCGGGGTACAATGAGCAGTTCTTC

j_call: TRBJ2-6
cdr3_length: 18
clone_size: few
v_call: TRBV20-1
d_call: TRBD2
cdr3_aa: CSAISTSGGSSGANVLTF
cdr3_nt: TGCAGTGCTATATCGACTAGCGGGGGGTCGTCTGGGGCCAACGTCCTGACTTTC

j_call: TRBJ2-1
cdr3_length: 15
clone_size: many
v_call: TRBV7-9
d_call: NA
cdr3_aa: CASSLARGGGAEQFF
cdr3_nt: TGTGCCAGCAGCTTAGCCCGAGGTGGGGGGGCTGAGCAGTTCTTC

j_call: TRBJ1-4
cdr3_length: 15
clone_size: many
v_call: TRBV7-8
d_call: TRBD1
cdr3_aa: CASSSTGQGSEKLFF
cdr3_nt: TGTGCCAGCAGCTCCACCGGACAGGGCTCCGAAAAACTGTTTTTT

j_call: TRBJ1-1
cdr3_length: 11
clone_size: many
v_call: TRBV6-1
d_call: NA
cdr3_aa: CASRFPGEAFF
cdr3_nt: TGTGCCAGCAGATTCCCGGGAGAAGCTTTCTTT

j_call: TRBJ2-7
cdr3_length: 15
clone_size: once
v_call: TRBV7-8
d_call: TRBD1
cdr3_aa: CASSGRGQGFHEQYF
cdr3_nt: TGTGCCAGCAGTGGCCGCGGACAGGGGTTCCACGAGCAGTACTTC

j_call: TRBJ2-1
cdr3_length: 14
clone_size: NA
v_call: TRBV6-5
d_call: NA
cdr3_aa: CASSSGSSYNEQFF
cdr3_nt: TGTGCCAGCAGTTCTGGGAGCTCCTACAATGAGCAGTTCTTC

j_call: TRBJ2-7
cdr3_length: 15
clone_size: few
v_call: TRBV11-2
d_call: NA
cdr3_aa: CASQDGGKGFYEQYF
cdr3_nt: TGTGCCAGTCAAGATGGGGGGAAAGGGTTCTACGAGCAGTACTTC

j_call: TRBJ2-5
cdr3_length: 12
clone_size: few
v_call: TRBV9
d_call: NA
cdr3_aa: CASGGSQETQYF
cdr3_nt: TGTGCCAGCGGGGGGTCCCAAGAGACCCAGTACTTC

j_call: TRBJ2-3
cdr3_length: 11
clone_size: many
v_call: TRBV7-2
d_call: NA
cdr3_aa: CASSLLDTQYF
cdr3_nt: TGTGCCAGCAGCTTACTGGATACGCAGTATTTT

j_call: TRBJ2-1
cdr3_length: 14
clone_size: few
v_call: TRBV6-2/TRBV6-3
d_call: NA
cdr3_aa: CASSTPRGYNEQFF
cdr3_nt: TGTGCCAGCAGTACGCCCAGGGGATACAATGAGCAGTTCTTC

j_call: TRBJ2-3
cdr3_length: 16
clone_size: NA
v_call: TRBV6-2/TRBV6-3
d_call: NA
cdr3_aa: CASSFPRDWYTDTQYF
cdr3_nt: TGTGCCAGCAGTTTCCCTCGGGACTGGTACACAGATACGCAGTATTTT

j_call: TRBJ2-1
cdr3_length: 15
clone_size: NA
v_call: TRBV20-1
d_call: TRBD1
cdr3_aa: CSASPGQGAFNEQFF
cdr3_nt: TGCAGTGCTAGTCCGGGACAGGGGGCATTCAATGAGCAGTTCTTC

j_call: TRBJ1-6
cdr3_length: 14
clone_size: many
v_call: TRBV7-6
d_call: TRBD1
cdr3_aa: CASSGQGRGSPLHF
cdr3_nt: TGTGCCAGCAGCGGACAGGGGAGAGGTTCACCCCTCCACTTT

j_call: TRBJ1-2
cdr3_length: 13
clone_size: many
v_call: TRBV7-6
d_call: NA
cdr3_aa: CASSPDRSYGYTF
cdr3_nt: TGTGCCAGCAGCCCTGACAGGTCCTATGGCTACACCTTC

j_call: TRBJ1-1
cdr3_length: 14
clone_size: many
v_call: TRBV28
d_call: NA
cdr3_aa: CASSLDSIRTEAFF
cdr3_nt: TGTGCCAGCAGTTTAGACAGTATAAGGACTGAAGCTTTCTTT

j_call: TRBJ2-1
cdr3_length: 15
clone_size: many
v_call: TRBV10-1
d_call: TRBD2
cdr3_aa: CASSELTSGKVEQFF
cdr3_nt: TGCGCCAGCAGTGAGCTGACTAGCGGGAAGGTTGAGCAGTTCTTC

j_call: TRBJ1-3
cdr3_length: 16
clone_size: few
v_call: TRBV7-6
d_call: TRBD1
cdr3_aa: CASSTHRDRGGNTIYF
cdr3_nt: TGTGCCAGCAGCACCCACCGGGACAGGGGTGGAAACACCATATATTTT

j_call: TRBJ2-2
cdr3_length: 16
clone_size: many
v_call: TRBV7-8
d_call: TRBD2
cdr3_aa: CASSLGLAGSTGELFF
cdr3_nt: TGTGCCAGCAGCCTTGGACTAGCGGGATCGACCGGGGAGCTGTTTTTT

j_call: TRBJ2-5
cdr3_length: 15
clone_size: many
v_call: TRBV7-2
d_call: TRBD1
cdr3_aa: CASSSAGTGQETQYF
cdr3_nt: TGTGCCAGCAGCTCCGCCGGGACAGGACAAGAGACCCAGTACTTC

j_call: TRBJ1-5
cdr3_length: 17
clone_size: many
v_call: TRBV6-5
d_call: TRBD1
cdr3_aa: CASSSRKTGGWEQPQHF
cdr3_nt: TGTGCCAGCAGTTCACGGAAAACAGGGGGATGGGAACAGCCCCAGCATTTT

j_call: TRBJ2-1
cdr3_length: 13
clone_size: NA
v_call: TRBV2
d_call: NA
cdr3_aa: CASSEALGTQQFF
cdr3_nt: TGTGCCAGCAGTGAAGCGCTTGGGACACAGCAGTTCTTC

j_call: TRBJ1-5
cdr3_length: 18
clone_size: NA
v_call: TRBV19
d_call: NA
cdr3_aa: CASSSPHQRGGSNQPQHF
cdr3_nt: TGTGCCAGTAGTTCCCCACACCAGCGTGGGGGAAGCAATCAGCCCCAGCATTTT

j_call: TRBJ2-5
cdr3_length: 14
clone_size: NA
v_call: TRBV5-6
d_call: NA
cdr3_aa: CASRLGRTQETQYF
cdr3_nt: TGTGCCAGCAGATTGGGACGGACACAAGAGACCCAGTACTTC

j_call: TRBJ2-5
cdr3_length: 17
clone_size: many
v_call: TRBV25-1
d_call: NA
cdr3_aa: CASSDTRVDISAETQYF
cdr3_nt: TGTGCCAGCAGTGACACGCGGGTGGACATATCGGCAGAGACCCAGTACTTC

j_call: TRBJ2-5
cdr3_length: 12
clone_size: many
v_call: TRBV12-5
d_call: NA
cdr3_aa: CASGLGGETQYF
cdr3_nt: TGTGCTAGTGGTTTGGGCGGTGAGACCCAGTACTTC

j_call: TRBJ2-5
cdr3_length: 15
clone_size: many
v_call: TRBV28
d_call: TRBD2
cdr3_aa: CASRTAGVLTATQYF
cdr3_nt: TGTGCCAGCAGAACAGCGGGAGTCCTTACTGCGACCCAGTACTTC

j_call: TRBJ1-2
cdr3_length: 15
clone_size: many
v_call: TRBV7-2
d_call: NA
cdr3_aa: CASSLGPGVRNGYTF
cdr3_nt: TGTGCCAGCAGCTTAGGACCCGGGGTACGGAATGGCTACACCTTC

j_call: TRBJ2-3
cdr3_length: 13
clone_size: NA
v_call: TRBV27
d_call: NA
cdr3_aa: CATPGTEGDTQYF
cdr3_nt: TGTGCCACCCCCGGGACGGAGGGAGATACGCAGTATTTT

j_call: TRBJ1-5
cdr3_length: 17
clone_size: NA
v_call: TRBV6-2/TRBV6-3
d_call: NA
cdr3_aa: CASSYRGLEGKNQPQHF
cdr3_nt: TGTGCCAGCAGTTACCGTGGTTTAGAAGGAAAGAATCAGCCCCAGCATTTT

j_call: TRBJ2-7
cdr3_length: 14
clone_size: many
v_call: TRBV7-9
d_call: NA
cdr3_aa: CASSPRDLSYEQYF
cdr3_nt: TGTGCCAGCAGCCCGAGGGACCTCTCCTACGAGCAGTACTTC